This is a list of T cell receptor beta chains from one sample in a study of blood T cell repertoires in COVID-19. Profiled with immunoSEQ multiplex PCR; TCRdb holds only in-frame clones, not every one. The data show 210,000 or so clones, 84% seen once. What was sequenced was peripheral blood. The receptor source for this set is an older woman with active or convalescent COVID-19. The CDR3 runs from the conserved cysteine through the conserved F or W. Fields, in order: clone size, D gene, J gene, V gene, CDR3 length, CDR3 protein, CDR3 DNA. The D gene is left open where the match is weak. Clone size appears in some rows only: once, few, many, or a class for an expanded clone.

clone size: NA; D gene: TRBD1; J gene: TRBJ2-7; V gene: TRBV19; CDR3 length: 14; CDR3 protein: CASSIKGQGREQYF; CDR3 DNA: TGTGCCAGTAGTATCAAGGGACAGGGACGCGAGCAGTACTTC
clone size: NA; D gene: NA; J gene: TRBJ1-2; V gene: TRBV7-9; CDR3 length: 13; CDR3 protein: CASSLQAGQEYTF; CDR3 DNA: TGTGCCAGCAGCTTACAGGCAGGGCAAGAATACACCTTC
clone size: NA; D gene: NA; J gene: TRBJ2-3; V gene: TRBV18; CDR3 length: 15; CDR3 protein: CASSLLGRGTDTQYF; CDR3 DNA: TGTGCCAGCTCCCTCCTAGGAAGAGGCACAGATACGCAGTATTTT
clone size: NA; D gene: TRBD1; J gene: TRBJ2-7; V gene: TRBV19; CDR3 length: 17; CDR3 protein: CASSPTGQRREREEQYF; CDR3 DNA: TGTGCCAGTAGCCCGACGGGACAGCGAAGGGAGAGGGAAGAGCAGTACTTC
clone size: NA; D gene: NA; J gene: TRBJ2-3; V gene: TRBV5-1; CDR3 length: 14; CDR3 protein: CASSLGRSTDTQYF; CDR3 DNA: TGCGCCAGCAGCTTGGGCAGGAGCACAGATACGCAGTATTTT
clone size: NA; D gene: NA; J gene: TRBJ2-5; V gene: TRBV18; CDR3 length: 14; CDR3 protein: CASSPSATQETQYF; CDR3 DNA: TGTGCCAGCTCACCAAGCGCTACCCAAGAGACCCAGTACTTC
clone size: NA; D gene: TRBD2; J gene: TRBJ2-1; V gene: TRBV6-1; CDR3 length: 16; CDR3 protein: CASSEFPSGLYNEQFF; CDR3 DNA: TGTGCCAGCAGTGAATTCCCTAGCGGGCTTTACAATGAGCAGTTCTTC
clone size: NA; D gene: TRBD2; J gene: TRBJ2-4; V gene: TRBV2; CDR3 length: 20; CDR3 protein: CASSDRGPGTSDVAKNIQYF; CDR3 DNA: TGTGCCAGCAGTGATCGAGGGCCGGGGACTAGCGACGTAGCCAAAAACATTCAGTACTTC
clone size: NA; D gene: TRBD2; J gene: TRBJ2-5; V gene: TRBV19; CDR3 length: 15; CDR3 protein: CASTPGTSGTETQYF; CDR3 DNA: TGTGCCAGTACTCCCGGGACTAGCGGGACTGAGACCCAGTACTTC
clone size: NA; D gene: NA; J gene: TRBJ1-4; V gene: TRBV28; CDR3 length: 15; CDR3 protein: CASRLLGRAGEKLFF; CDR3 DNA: TGTGCCAGCAGACTGCTAGGCAGGGCTGGTGAAAAACTGTTTTTT
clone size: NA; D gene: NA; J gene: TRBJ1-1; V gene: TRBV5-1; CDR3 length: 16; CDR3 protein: CASSSAAALQNTEAFF; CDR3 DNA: TGCGCCAGCAGCTCCGCGGCGGCACTACAGAACACTGAAGCTTTCTTT
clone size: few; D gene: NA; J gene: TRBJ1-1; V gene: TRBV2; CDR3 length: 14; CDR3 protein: CASSRQQGYTEAFF; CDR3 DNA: TGTGCCAGCAGTCGACAACAGGGATACACTGAAGCTTTCTTT
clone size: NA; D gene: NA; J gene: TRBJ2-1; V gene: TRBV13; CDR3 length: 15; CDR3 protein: CASSYFRDSGNEQFF; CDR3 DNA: TGTGCCAGCAGCTACTTCCGGGACTCAGGCAATGAGCAGTTCTTC
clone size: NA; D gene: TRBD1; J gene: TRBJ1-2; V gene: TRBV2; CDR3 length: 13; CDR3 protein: CASRDQGDFGYTF; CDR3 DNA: TGTGCCAGCAGAGACCAGGGGGACTTTGGCTACACCTTC
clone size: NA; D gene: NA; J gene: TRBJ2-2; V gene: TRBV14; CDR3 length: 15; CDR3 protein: CASSHRARNTGELFF; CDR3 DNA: TGTGCCAGCAGCCACAGGGCCAGGAACACCGGGGAGCTGTTTTTT
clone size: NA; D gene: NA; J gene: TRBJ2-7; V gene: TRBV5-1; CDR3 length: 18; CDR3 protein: CASSLTTAGALYADEQYF; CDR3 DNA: TGCGCCAGCAGCTTGACGACTGCAGGGGCTCTCTACGCGGACGAGCAGTACTTC